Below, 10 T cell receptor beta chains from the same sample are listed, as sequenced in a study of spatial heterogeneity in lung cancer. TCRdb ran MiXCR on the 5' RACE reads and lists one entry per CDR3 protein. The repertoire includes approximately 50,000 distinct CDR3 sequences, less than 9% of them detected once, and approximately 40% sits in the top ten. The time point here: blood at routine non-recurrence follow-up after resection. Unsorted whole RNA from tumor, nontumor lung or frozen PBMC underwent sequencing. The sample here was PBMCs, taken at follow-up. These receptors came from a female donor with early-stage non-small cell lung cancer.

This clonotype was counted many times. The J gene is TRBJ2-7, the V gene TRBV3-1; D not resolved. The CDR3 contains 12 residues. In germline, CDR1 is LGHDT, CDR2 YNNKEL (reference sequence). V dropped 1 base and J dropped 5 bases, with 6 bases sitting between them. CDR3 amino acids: CASSQVVDEQYF. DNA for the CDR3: TGTGCCAGCAGCCAAGTTGTGGACGAGCAGTACTTC.

The chain's CDR3 is CASSQFGPKTGGPADTQYF. CDR3 DNA sequence: TGTGCCAGCAGCCAATTTGGGCCTAAAACGGGGGGGCCAGCAGATACGCAGTATTTT. The chain carries TRBV3-1 and TRBJ2-3; 8 positions agree with TRBD2. This CDR3 contains 19 residues. Trimming at V came to 2 bases and at J to 4 bases, leaving 17 bases not matched to a gene. The germline V gene encodes CDR1 LGHDT and CDR2 YNNKEL (reference sequence).

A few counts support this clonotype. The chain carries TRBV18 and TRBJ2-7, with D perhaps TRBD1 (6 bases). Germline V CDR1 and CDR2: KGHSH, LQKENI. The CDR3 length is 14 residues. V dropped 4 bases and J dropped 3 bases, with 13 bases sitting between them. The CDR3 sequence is CASSQRDNYYEQYF. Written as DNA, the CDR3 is TGTGCCAGCTCACAGAGGGACAATTACTACGAGCAGTACTTC.

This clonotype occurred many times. CDR3 sequence (DNA): TGTGCCAGCAGCTCCGACTTGCAGACCACGTTTGGACAGGGCCGAGAAGCTTTCTTT. Its protein is CASSSDLQTTFGQGREAFF. J is TRBJ1-1 and V is TRBV7-9, with 8 bases matching TRBD1. The trim removed 4 bases at V and 8 bases at J, leaving 24 bases unmatched. Germline lookup yields CDR1 SEHNR and CDR2 FQNEAQ (reference sequence). The CDR3 spans 19 residues.

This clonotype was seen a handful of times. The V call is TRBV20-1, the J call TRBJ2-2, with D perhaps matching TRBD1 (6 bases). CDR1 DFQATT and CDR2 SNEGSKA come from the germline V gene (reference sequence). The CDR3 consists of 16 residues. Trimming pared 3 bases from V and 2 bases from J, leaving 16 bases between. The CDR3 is CSASRDIHLNTGELFF. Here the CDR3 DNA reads TGCAGTGCTAGTAGGGACATCCACCTTAACACCGGGGAGCTGTTTTTT.

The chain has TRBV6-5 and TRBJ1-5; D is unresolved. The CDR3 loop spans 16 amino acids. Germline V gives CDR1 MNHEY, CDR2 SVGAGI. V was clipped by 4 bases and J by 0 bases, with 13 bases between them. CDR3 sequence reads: CASSSGSVYSNQPQHF. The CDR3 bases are TGTGCCAGCAGTTCCGGATCGGTTTATAGCAATCAGCCCCAGCATTTT.

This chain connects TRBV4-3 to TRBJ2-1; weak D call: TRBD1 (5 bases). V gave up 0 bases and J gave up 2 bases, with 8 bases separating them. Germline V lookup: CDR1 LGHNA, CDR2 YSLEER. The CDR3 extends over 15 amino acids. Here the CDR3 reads CASSQDGAPYNEQFF. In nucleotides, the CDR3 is TGCGCCAGCAGCCAAGATGGGGCGCCCTACAATGAGCAGTTCTTC.

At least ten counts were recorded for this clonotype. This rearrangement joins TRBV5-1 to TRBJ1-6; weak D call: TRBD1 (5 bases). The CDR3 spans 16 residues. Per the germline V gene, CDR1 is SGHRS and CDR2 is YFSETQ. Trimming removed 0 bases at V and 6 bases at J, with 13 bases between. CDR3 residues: CASSLAGGRSNSPLHF. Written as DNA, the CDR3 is TGCGCCAGCAGCTTGGCTGGGGGTCGGAGTAATTCACCCCTCCACTTT.

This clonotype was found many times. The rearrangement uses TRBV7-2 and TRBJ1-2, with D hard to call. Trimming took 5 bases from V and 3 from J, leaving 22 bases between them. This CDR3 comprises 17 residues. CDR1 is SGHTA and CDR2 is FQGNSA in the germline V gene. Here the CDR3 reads CASSPRRGMGVDYGYTF. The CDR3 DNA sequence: TGTGCCAGCAGCCCACGCCGGGGAATGGGCGTAGACTATGGCTACACCTTC. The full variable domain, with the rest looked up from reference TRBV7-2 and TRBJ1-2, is GAGVSQSPSNKVTEKGKDVELRCDPISGHTALYWYRQSLGQGLEFLIYFQGNSAPDKSGLPSDRFSAERTGGSVSTLTIQRTQQEDSAVYLCASSPRRGMGVDYGYTFGSGTRLTVV.

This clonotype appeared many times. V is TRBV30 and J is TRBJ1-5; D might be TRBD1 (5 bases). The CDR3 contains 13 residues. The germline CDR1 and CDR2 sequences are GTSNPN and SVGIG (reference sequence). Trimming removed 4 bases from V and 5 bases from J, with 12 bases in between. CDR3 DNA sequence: TGTGCCTGGACCCAGGGCATCGATCAGCCCCAGCATTTT. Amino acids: CAWTQGIDQPQHF.